These T cell receptor beta chains were read from a single sample in a study of blood T cell repertoires in COVID-19. Some clones are missing from TCRdb's copy, which holds only in-frame ones; the method was immunoSEQ multiplex PCR. The table has 380,000 or so clones, 88% seen once. Sequencing was carried out using PBMCs or T cells enriched from blood (not recorded which). These receptors all stem from a middle-aged woman with acute COVID-19. Each CDR3 is given without its conserved first and last residue. A D gene is named only where the DNA matches it firmly. Clone size appears in some rows only: once, few, many, or a class for an expanded clone.

j_call: TRBJ1-1
v_call: TRBV5-5
d_call: .
clone_size: .
cdr3_aa: ASSLPGLNTEAF

j_call: TRBJ1-2
v_call: TRBV5-1
d_call: .
clone_size: .
cdr3_aa: ASSLAPGDSYGYT

j_call: TRBJ2-5
v_call: TRBV3-1/TRBV3-2
d_call: .
clone_size: once
cdr3_aa: ASSQDLRETQY

j_call: TRBJ1-2
v_call: TRBV6-5
d_call: .
clone_size: .
cdr3_aa: ASSPEFEGYGYT

j_call: TRBJ1-6
v_call: TRBV10-3
d_call: TRBD1
clone_size: .
cdr3_aa: ATRDRLNSPLH

j_call: TRBJ1-2
v_call: TRBV3-1/TRBV3-2
d_call: .
clone_size: .
cdr3_aa: ASSQEASAYGYT

j_call: TRBJ2-1
v_call: TRBV5-1
d_call: .
clone_size: .
cdr3_aa: ASSLTPSSYNEQF

j_call: TRBJ1-1
v_call: TRBV18
d_call: TRBD1
clone_size: .
cdr3_aa: ASSPVQGETGTEAF

j_call: TRBJ2-7
v_call: TRBV9
d_call: TRBD2
clone_size: .
cdr3_aa: ASSVTGTSSYEQY

j_call: TRBJ1-1
v_call: TRBV6-5
d_call: .
clone_size: .
cdr3_aa: ASSPQWGPSTEAF

j_call: TRBJ1-4
v_call: TRBV5-1
d_call: TRBD1
clone_size: .
cdr3_aa: ASSSGTARVEKLF

j_call: TRBJ1-2
v_call: TRBV19
d_call: .
clone_size: few
cdr3_aa: ASKLSVANYGYT

j_call: TRBJ1-1
v_call: TRBV10-1
d_call: .
clone_size: once
cdr3_aa: ASSESRWGRPNTEAF

j_call: TRBJ2-2
v_call: TRBV5-1
d_call: TRBD1
clone_size: .
cdr3_aa: ASSSGTENTGELF

j_call: TRBJ2-7
v_call: TRBV2
d_call: .
clone_size: .
cdr3_aa: ASILSYEQY

j_call: TRBJ1-6
v_call: TRBV5-1
d_call: TRBD1
clone_size: .
cdr3_aa: ASTPGQGPPLH

j_call: TRBJ1-2
v_call: TRBV7-2
d_call: .
clone_size: .
cdr3_aa: ASSVGFQGNYGYT

j_call: TRBJ1-1
v_call: TRBV19
d_call: TRBD1
clone_size: .
cdr3_aa: ASSMTGDTEAF

j_call: TRBJ1-2
v_call: TRBV3-1/TRBV3-2
d_call: TRBD1
clone_size: .
cdr3_aa: ASSQDQGVGGYT

j_call: TRBJ1-1
v_call: TRBV29-1
d_call: .
clone_size: .
cdr3_aa: SVQGVEWTEAF

j_call: TRBJ1-3
v_call: TRBV27
d_call: .
clone_size: .
cdr3_aa: ASSPSGGTGNTIY

j_call: TRBJ2-7
v_call: TRBV13
d_call: TRBD1
clone_size: .
cdr3_aa: ASSGRDSPSYEQY

j_call: TRBJ2-5
v_call: TRBV5-6
d_call: TRBD2
clone_size: .
cdr3_aa: ASSLEHAGGPGETQY

j_call: TRBJ1-6
v_call: TRBV30
d_call: .
clone_size: .
cdr3_aa: AWRGDSGPTLVSPLH

j_call: TRBJ2-7
v_call: TRBV27
d_call: TRBD1
clone_size: .
cdr3_aa: ASSSGQGGGEQY

j_call: TRBJ1-5
v_call: TRBV5-6
d_call: .
clone_size: .
cdr3_aa: ASSRDRTQPQH

j_call: TRBJ1-5
v_call: TRBV28
d_call: TRBD1
clone_size: .
cdr3_aa: ASSSTGDRNQPQH

j_call: TRBJ1-2
v_call: TRBV7-9
d_call: .
clone_size: few
cdr3_aa: ASSSRGAYGYT

j_call: TRBJ1-4
v_call: TRBV2
d_call: TRBD1
clone_size: .
cdr3_aa: ASSEGTGGLVKLF

j_call: TRBJ2-3
v_call: TRBV18
d_call: TRBD2
clone_size: .
cdr3_aa: ASSSLAGAFTDTQY

j_call: TRBJ2-2
v_call: TRBV7-9
d_call: .
clone_size: few
cdr3_aa: ASSLALGLRGTGELF

j_call: TRBJ2-5
v_call: TRBV5-1
d_call: TRBD2
clone_size: .
cdr3_aa: ASSSASGGEETQY

j_call: TRBJ2-2
v_call: TRBV7-8
d_call: TRBD1
clone_size: .
cdr3_aa: ASSIRGTGVAGELF

j_call: TRBJ2-1
v_call: TRBV9
d_call: TRBD1
clone_size: once
cdr3_aa: ASSAIPDRRSNEQF

j_call: TRBJ1-5
v_call: TRBV29-1
d_call: .
clone_size: once
cdr3_aa: SVREGNYQPQH

j_call: TRBJ1-2
v_call: TRBV9
d_call: TRBD1
clone_size: .
cdr3_aa: ASSVAGQGGGYT

j_call: TRBJ2-1
v_call: TRBV15
d_call: .
clone_size: .
cdr3_aa: ATSRRQRNEQF

j_call: TRBJ1-1
v_call: TRBV10-2
d_call: .
clone_size: .
cdr3_aa: ASNGHGLGNTEAF

j_call: TRBJ1-1
v_call: TRBV18
d_call: TRBD1
clone_size: .
cdr3_aa: ASSPNQGENTEAF

j_call: TRBJ2-1
v_call: TRBV12-3/TRBV12-4
d_call: .
clone_size: .
cdr3_aa: ASSHTTGDQF

j_call: TRBJ1-6
v_call: TRBV19
d_call: .
clone_size: .
cdr3_aa: ASSIGFSSYNSPLH

j_call: TRBJ2-2
v_call: TRBV7-8
d_call: .
clone_size: .
cdr3_aa: ASSPRGGYTGELF

j_call: TRBJ2-7
v_call: TRBV27
d_call: TRBD2
clone_size: .
cdr3_aa: ASSEGTSGAYEQY

j_call: TRBJ1-2
v_call: TRBV15
d_call: .
clone_size: .
cdr3_aa: ATSRDREWGYGYT

j_call: TRBJ2-4
v_call: TRBV7-2
d_call: .
clone_size: once
cdr3_aa: ASSSIGPETVLAKNIQY

j_call: TRBJ2-2
v_call: TRBV5-6
d_call: TRBD1
clone_size: .
cdr3_aa: ASSYLDRARGELF

j_call: TRBJ2-2
v_call: TRBV28
d_call: .
clone_size: .
cdr3_aa: ASKGGDANTGELF

j_call: TRBJ2-1
v_call: TRBV7-9
d_call: .
clone_size: .
cdr3_aa: ASSSPTGHNEQF

j_call: TRBJ2-1
v_call: TRBV20-1
d_call: TRBD1
clone_size: .
cdr3_aa: SASRGRKQF

j_call: TRBJ1-2
v_call: TRBV2
d_call: TRBD1
clone_size: .
cdr3_aa: ASRPTGTGVGYT

j_call: TRBJ2-3
v_call: TRBV3-1/TRBV3-2
d_call: .
clone_size: .
cdr3_aa: ASSQGVSAGGTDTQY